This is a list of T cell receptor beta chains from one sample in a study of blood T cell repertoires in COVID-19. Profiling relied on immunoSEQ multiplex PCR, and the TCRdb table lists in-frame clones only, not all of them. Of about 210,000 clones in the sample, under 95% were seen once. The sequenced sample consisted of peripheral blood. These receptors were taken from a young man with acute or convalescent COVID-19. Each CDR3 is given with its conserved first and last residue. Each record gives: CDR3 protein, CDR3 DNA, V gene, J gene, D gene, clone size. The D gene is left open where the match is weak. Part of the rows lack a size; the others show once, few, many or a class for expanded clones.

CASGRDREAFF,TGTGCCAGCGGCCGGGACAGGGAAGCTTTCTTT,TRBV12-3/TRBV12-4,TRBJ1-1,TRBD1,many
CASSFTQEDTYEQYF,TGCGCCAGCAGCTTTACACAGGAAGATACCTACGAGCAGTACTTC,TRBV5-1,TRBJ2-7,.,.
CASSPRTGLYEQYF,TGTGCCAGCTCACCACGGACAGGGCTTTACGAGCAGTACTTC,TRBV18,TRBJ2-7,TRBD1,.
CASSVLLEAFF,TGTGCCAGCAGTGTACTCCTTGAAGCTTTCTTT,TRBV2,TRBJ1-1,.,.
CASSLGLAGLTDTQYF,TGTGCCAGCAGCTTAGGATTAGCGGGCCTCACAGATACGCAGTATTTT,TRBV11-2,TRBJ2-3,TRBD2,once
CAWRTGGRRLEQFF,TGTGCCTGGAGGACAGGGGGCCGGCGGCTTGAGCAGTTCTTC,TRBV30,TRBJ2-1,TRBD1,few
CASSTTAIYGYTF,TGTGCCAGCAGTACGACAGCTATCTATGGCTACACCTTC,TRBV27,TRBJ1-2,.,.
CASSLRRRTSSGANVLTF,TGTGCCAGCAGCCTCCGGAGGAGGACGAGCTCTGGGGCCAACGTCCTGACTTTC,TRBV3-1/TRBV3-2,TRBJ2-6,.,.
CASRGQEHSPLHF,TGTGCCAGCAGGGGGCAGGAGCATTCACCCCTCCACTTT,TRBV12-3/TRBV12-4,TRBJ1-6,.,once
CASSVTAGGPGEQFF,TGTGCCAGCAGCGTAACAGCGGGAGGGCCGGGTGAGCAGTTCTTC,TRBV9,TRBJ2-1,TRBD2,.
CASSLSVYGYTF,TGCGCCAGCAGCTTGTCGGTTTATGGCTACACCTTC,TRBV5-1,TRBJ1-2,.,.
CAWSEGQGGSPLHF,TGTGCCTGGAGCGAGGGACAGGGTGGATCACCCCTCCACTTT,TRBV30,TRBJ1-6,TRBD1,.
CASSLPGTGYNEQYF,TGTGCCAGCAGTTTACCCGGGACAGGGTACAACGAGCAGTACTTC,TRBV27,TRBJ2-7,TRBD1,.
CASSSGTRDSYEQYF,TGTGCCAGCAGCTCCGGGACACGGGACTCCTACGAGCAGTACTTC,TRBV7-6,TRBJ2-7,.,.
CASSYLYSNQPQHF,TGTGCCAGCAGTTACCTCTATAGCAATCAGCCCCAGCATTTT,TRBV7-8,TRBJ1-5,.,.
CASSLDRGSEAFF,TGTGCCAGCAGCTTAGACAGGGGATCTGAAGCTTTCTTT,TRBV5-6,TRBJ1-1,TRBD1,.
CASSIVAGGPYEQYF,TGTGCCAGTAGTATTGTAGCGGGAGGGCCTTACGAGCAGTACTTC,TRBV19,TRBJ2-7,TRBD2,.
CASSFLTGGDSPLHF,TGCGCCAGCAGCTTCCTGACAGGGGGTGATTCACCCCTCCACTTT,TRBV5-1,TRBJ1-6,TRBD1,once
CASNQGRQPQHF,TGTGCCAGTAATCAGGGCCGTCAGCCCCAGCATTTT,TRBV19,TRBJ1-5,.,.
CASSIAGGSTDTQYF,TGTGCCAGCAGTATAGCGGGGGGGAGCACAGATACGCAGTATTTT,TRBV2,TRBJ2-3,TRBD2,.
CASSFWNGKDNEQFF,TGTGCCAGCAGTTTCTGGAACGGGAAGGACAATGAGCAGTTCTTC,TRBV28,TRBJ2-1,.,.
CASSFRSKNEKLFF,TGTGCCAGCAGTTTTCGATCTAAGAATGAAAAACTGTTTTTT,TRBV28,TRBJ1-4,.,.
CASRPQALPRGGWDF,TGTGCCAGCAGACCCCAGGCCCTACCTAGGGGGGGATGGGACTTC,TRBV28,TRBJ2-7,.,.
CASRLYGTGPGSNQPQHF,TGTGCCAGCAGGCTATACGGGACAGGGCCTGGGAGCAATCAGCCCCAGCATTTT,TRBV27,TRBJ1-5,TRBD1,once
CASSPTDRSGELFF,TGTGCCAGCAGCCCGACAGATCGATCCGGGGAGCTGTTTTTT,TRBV5-4,TRBJ2-2,.,.
CASSSYRGSGYTF,TGTGCCAGCAGCTCGTACAGGGGTAGTGGCTACACCTTC,TRBV28,TRBJ1-2,TRBD1,once
CASSPLGGVNTEAFF,TGTGCCAGCAGTCCCCTCGGGGGGGTGAACACTGAAGCTTTCTTT,TRBV28,TRBJ1-1,.,.
CASRSPAGGTDTQYF,TGTGCCAGCAGATCCCCAGCGGGAGGCACAGATACGCAGTATTTT,TRBV28,TRBJ2-3,TRBD2,.
CASGDRGHFDEQFF,TGTGCCAGCGGAGACAGGGGACATTTCGATGAGCAGTTCTTC,TRBV5-8,TRBJ2-1,TRBD1,.
CASSQSSGQDTYEQYF,TGTGCCAGCAGCCAATCCTCGGGACAGGACACCTACGAGCAGTACTTC,TRBV4-2,TRBJ2-7,TRBD1,.
CASSLTPKREGQYNEQFF,TGTGCCAGCAGCTTAACCCCCAAGCGGGAGGGGCAGTACAATGAGCAGTTCTTC,TRBV7-3,TRBJ2-1,TRBD2,.
CASSQVTGAHSGANVLTF,TGTGCCAGCAGCCAAGTGACAGGGGCCCACTCTGGGGCCAACGTCCTGACTTTC,TRBV4-2,TRBJ2-6,TRBD1,.
CASSRTGGASPDNEQFF,TGTGCCAGCAGCCGGACAGGGGGCGCAAGTCCCGACAATGAGCAGTTCTTC,TRBV7-8,TRBJ2-1,TRBD1,once
CASSYGTGVQETQYF,TGTGCCAGCAGCTACGGGACAGGGGTGCAAGAGACCCAGTACTTC,TRBV9,TRBJ2-5,TRBD1,.
CAWSGRQGSPETQYF,TGTGCCTGGAGTGGTAGACAGGGCAGTCCGGAGACCCAGTACTTC,TRBV30,TRBJ2-5,TRBD1,.
CASSPLAGITDTQYF,TGTGCCAGCAGCCCACTAGCGGGAATCACAGATACGCAGTATTTT,TRBV11-2,TRBJ2-3,TRBD2,.
CASSLAPGDGYTF,TGCGCCAGCAGCTTGGCGCCAGGGGATGGCTACACCTTC,TRBV5-1,TRBJ1-2,.,.
CASSPRDRIYNEQFF,TGTGCCAGCAGCCCTAGGGACAGGATTTACAATGAGCAGTTCTTC,TRBV7-8,TRBJ2-1,TRBD1,.
CASSLTTGTRADYGYTF,TGTGCCAGCAGTTTAACGACAGGGACCCGGGCGGACTATGGCTACACCTTC,TRBV28,TRBJ1-2,TRBD1,.
CASSFPRGRRETQYF,TGTGCCAGCAGCTTTCCCAGGGGGCGCCGGGAGACCCAGTACTTC,TRBV5-8,TRBJ2-5,TRBD1,.
CASSPIYSHGELFF,TGTGCCAGCTCACCGATATACAGTCACGGGGAGCTGTTTTTT,TRBV18,TRBJ2-2,.,once
CASSLAAEKLFF,TGTGCCAGCAGCTTAGCGGCAGAAAAACTGTTTTTT,TRBV7-9,TRBJ1-4,.,.
CASRGLAAGELFF,TGTGCCAGCAGGGGACTGGCGGCCGGGGAGCTGTTTTTT,TRBV9,TRBJ2-2,.,.
CASSSQSNTGSGELFF,TGTGCCAGCAGCTCTCAATCGAATACAGGCTCCGGGGAGCTGTTTTTT,TRBV7-2,TRBJ2-2,.,.
CASRGLAEAYEQYF,TGTGCCAGCCGGGGCCTAGCGGAGGCCTACGAGCAGTACTTC,TRBV6-5,TRBJ2-7,TRBD2,.
CASTSSTYEQYF,TGTGCCAGCACCTCGAGCACCTACGAGCAGTACTTC,TRBV28,TRBJ2-7,.,once
CASSEDKNTEAFF,TGTGCCAGCAGTGAAGACAAGAACACTGAAGCTTTCTTT,TRBV2,TRBJ1-1,.,.
CASTQTGVNTGELFF,TGTGCCAGCACCCAGACAGGGGTGAACACCGGGGAGCTGTTTTTT,TRBV6-6,TRBJ2-2,TRBD1,.
CASKGAVGELFF,TGTGCCAGCAAGGGGGCGGTCGGGGAGCTGTTTTTT,TRBV28,TRBJ2-2,TRBD1,.
CASSQGRTGGYTF,TGCGCCAGCAGTCAGGGGCGGACAGGAGGCTACACCTTC,TRBV5-1,TRBJ1-2,TRBD1,.
CASSRDSLYYGYTF,TGTGCCAGCAGCCGGGACAGTCTGTACTATGGCTACACCTTC,TRBV28,TRBJ1-2,TRBD1,.
CASSSGQFGSGNTIYF,TGTGCCAGCAGCTCAGGACAGTTCGGCTCTGGAAACACCATATATTTT,TRBV9,TRBJ1-3,.,.
CASSLAGEKETQYF,TGTGCCAGCAGCCTAGCGGGAGAAAAAGAGACCCAGTACTTC,TRBV7-3,TRBJ2-5,TRBD2,.
CASSSGDQGLSNEQFF,TGTGCCAGCAGCTCGGGGGATCAGGGTTTGAGCAATGAGCAGTTCTTC,TRBV5-4,TRBJ2-1,.,.
CSASDPRSKNEAFF,TGCAGTGCTAGTGACCCGAGATCCAAAAATGAAGCTTTCTTT,TRBV20-1,TRBJ1-1,.,.